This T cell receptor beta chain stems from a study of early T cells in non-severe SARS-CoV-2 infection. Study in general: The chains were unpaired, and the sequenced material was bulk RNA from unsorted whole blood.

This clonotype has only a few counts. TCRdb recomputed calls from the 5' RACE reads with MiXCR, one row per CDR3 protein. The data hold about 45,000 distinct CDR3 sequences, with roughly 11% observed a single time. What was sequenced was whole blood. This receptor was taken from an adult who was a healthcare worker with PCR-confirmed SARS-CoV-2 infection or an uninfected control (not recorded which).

The CDR3 spells CSVAPNLSYEQYF. The CDR3 DNA reads as TGCAGCGTTGCTCCTAACCTCTCCTACGAGCAGTACTTC. This sequence joins TRBV29-1 and TRBJ2-7; no reliable D call. Per the germline V gene, CDR1 is SQVTM and CDR2 is ANQGSEA. Deletions cut 4 bases from V and 0 bases from J, with 10 bases between. CDR3 length equals 13 residues.